This TCR beta chain was retrieved from a study of blood T cell repertoires in COVID-19 (dated by TCRdb to the early 2020s). For context, the study as a whole: The collaborator samples originated in the United States, Italy and Spain and spanned the acute and convalescent phases of COVID-19. The repertoires were released in a freely available public database meant as a resource for research on the immune response to SARS-CoV-2. The prospective study material was composed of cDNA or gDNA derived from T cells, B-cell-depleted T cells, or PBMCs. Samples were obtained from the ongoing ImmuneRACE study (first 160 participants) and from 1,254 subjects provided by 6 global collaborators. Nearly every sample came with metadata listing a de-identified subject ID, COVID-19 status, age in years and sex. Where available, HLA class I and class II types were obtained from metadata supplied by the sample provider rather than from assay-based typing. Subjects who had been exposed to COVID-19, were actively infected with it, or had recovered from it provided the deeply sampled blood TCRbeta repertoires that made up the dataset. Overall study outcomes, separate from this receptor: The amount of clinical and demographic metadata varied by source and participant and was provided uncurated.

Enrolling through a virtual design, the prospective study's participants ranged in age from roughly 18 to 89 years and lived across roughly 24 United States geographic areas. Cohort assignment in the prospective study relied on participant-reported clinical history from a screening survey and a study questionnaire. In the prospective study, whole blood, serum and a nasopharyngeal or oropharyngeal swab were collected from each participant by mobile phlebotomists. Prospective study participants could optionally give additional blood draws and questionnaires over a 2-month period. Before DNA extraction, prospective study blood samples were shipped either frozen or at room temperature. This clone was observed a single time. The clone's antigen remains unknown. Base qualities are not at hand, and no much larger clone is one base apart. Unmatched junction bases come to 11, with V trimmed by 1 base and J by 9 bases. CDR1 is given as SGHRS and CDR2 as YFSETQ, both from the germline V gene. The CDR3 spans 15 residues, from the cysteine through the phenylalanine. Only the CDR3 DNA stays, 45 bases, in frame from base 1.

TCRbeta CDR3 regions were amplified from genomic DNA using the immunoSEQ Assay, a bias-controlled multiplex PCR. The original methods were these. Nucleated cell counts per sample were estimated from amplification of reference gene primers within the assay. To quantify the absolute abundance of each unique TCRbeta CDR3 rearrangement, sequence reads were collapsed and filtered. For each sample, productive Simpson clonality was calculated as the square root of Simpson's diversity index across productive rearrangements. TCRdb re-hosts the immuneACCESS table, in-frame sequences only. Its copies lack some clones; in the studies checked, an unresolved V gene accounts for under half of them, and the cause for the rest is not known. That table furnishes V, J and clone size, whereas the DNA furnished D and trimming. The sample data list some 210,000 clones, and roughly 79% of these were observed just once. The ten largest clones take up approximately 9% of the sample.

Rearrangement joined TRBV5-1 to TRBJ1-1, with TRBD1 matching 8 junction bases. The sequenced material came from PBMCs or T cells enriched from blood (not recorded which). The clonotype originates from a woman aged 45 to 65 with acute COVID-19. The DNA sequence reads TGCGCCAGCAGCTTGAATCCCGGACAGGGCGGGAAAGCTTTCTTT. This yields the protein CASSLNPGQGGKAFF.